Each of the 20 T cell receptor beta chains below was sequenced from the same sample in a study of shared clonotypes between healthy human individuals. Assay used: immunoSEQ multiplex PCR; TCRdb lists only in-frame clones, some missing. The table has nearly 1 million clones, 76% seen once. Sequencing was done on a sample of memory CD4+ T cells sorted from blood. Subset reported: CD45RA-negative fraction. The receptors were gathered from a young man in good health.

With respect to this clone: At the DNA level, this CDR3 is encoded by other sequences in the same sample as well. CDR3: CASSPGRQNTGELFF. DNA of the CDR3: TGCGCCAGCAGCCCGGGACGTCAGAACACCGGGGAGCTGTTTTTT. V is TRBV5-1 and J is TRBJ2-2; D may be TRBD1 or TRBD2 (5 bases each). With 4 bases removed from V and 1 base from J, the gap between germline ends came to 11 bases. Looked up from germline, CDR1 is SGHRS and CDR2 is YFSETQ. The CDR3 is made up of 15 amino acids.

This chain uses TRBV7-2 with TRBJ2-2; tentatively, D is TRBD2 (5 bases). Trimming removed 0 bases from V and 6 bases from J, with 11 bases in between. The length of the CDR3 is 15 residues. In germline, CDR1 is SGHTA, CDR2 FQGNSA. CDR3 residues: CASSLAPGVPGELFF. For the CDR3, the DNA is TGTGCCAGCAGCTTAGCGCCCGGGGTACCCGGGGAGCTGTTTTTT.

CDR3 in DNA: TGTGCCACCAGCAGAGATGGTGGGCACAATCAGCCCCAGCATTTT. Encoded protein: CATSRDGGHNQPQHF. This sequence joins TRBV15 and TRBJ1-5, with D unresolved. CDR1 is LNHNV, CDR2 YYDKDF, per germline (reference sequence). The ends were cut back, 0 bases at V and 3 bases at J, with 9 bases in the middle. The CDR3 runs to 15 residues.

The V gene is TRBV19, the J gene TRBJ2-5; 8 bases are a match to TRBD1. CDR1 is LNHDA, CDR2 SQIVND, per germline (reference sequence). The V segment lost 6 bases and the J segment 3 bases; nucleotides outside the gene matches: 3. CDR3 length: 13 residues. The CDR3 sequence: CASSRTGKETQYF. DNA of the CDR3: TGTGCCAGTAGCCGGACAGGGAAAGAGACCCAGTACTTC. Full variable domain (rest looked up from reference TRBV19 and TRBJ2-5): DGGITQSPKYLFRKEGQNVTLSCEQNLNHDAMYWYRQDPGQGLRLIYYSQIVNDFQKGDIAEGYSVSREKKESFPLTVTSAQKNPTAFYLCASSRTGKETQYFGPGTRLLVL.

The chain is built from TRBV28 and TRBJ2-7; 8 bases map to TRBD1. The germline gives CDR1 MDHEN, CDR2 SYDVKM. Trimming cost V 6 bases and J 1 base; bases outside gene matches: 8. This CDR3 region has 15 residues. Here the CDR3 DNA reads TGTGCCAGCAGCTTTAAGTGGACAGGGTCCTACGAGCAGTACTTC. Its translation: CASSFKWTGSYEQYF.

This clone was counted a few times. V gene TRBV28 combines with J gene TRBJ2-3; 8 positions match TRBD2. Per germline, CDR1 MDHEN and CDR2 SYDVKM. J lost 2 bases, V lost 7 bases, and 8 bases had no gene match. The CDR3 is made up of 15 amino acids. The CDR3 DNA follows: TGTGCCAGCATAGGAGCGGGGGCGATCACAGATACGCAGTATTTT. Translated, it gives CASIGAGAITDTQYF.

As DNA, the CDR3 is TGTGCCAGCAGTGAAGGAAGCGGGGATTTTGAGACCCAGTACTTC. Its translation: CASSEGSGDFETQYF. The chain uses TRBV2 and TRBJ2-5; 7 bases map to TRBD2. The length of the CDR3 is 15 residues. The junction had 7 bases not matched to a gene; V was cut back by 1 base and J by 5 bases. Germline V gives CDR1 SNHLY, CDR2 FYNNEI. Full variable domain (rest looked up from reference TRBV2 and TRBJ2-5): EPEVTQTPSHQVTQMGQEVILRCVPISNHLYFYWYRQILGQKVEFLVSFYNNEISEKSEIFDDQFSVERPDGSNFTLKIRSTKLEDSAMYFCASSEGSGDFETQYFGPGTRLLVL.

The chain couples TRBV11-2 to TRBJ2-3; D is uncertain. Trimming removed 5 bases from V and 3 bases from J, with 6 bases in between. This CDR3 has 12 amino acids. Germline-derived CDR1 and CDR2 are SGHAT and FQNNGV. The DNA for the CDR3 is TGTGCCAGCAGCCCACAGACAGATACGCAGTATTTT. Translated: CASSPQTDTQYF.

The chain couples TRBV5-1 to TRBJ2-3; 11 positions agree with TRBD2. Germline lookup yields CDR1 SGHRS and CDR2 YFSETQ. The CDR3 is 16 amino acids. V lost 1 base to trimming and J lost 3 bases; unmatched junction nucleotides: 4. The CDR3 region is CASSLSSGRATDTQYF. For the CDR3, the DNA is TGCGCCAGCAGCTTGAGTAGCGGGAGGGCGACAGATACGCAGTATTTT.

The chain has TRBV7-2 and TRBJ1-5; TRBD1 aligns across 8 bases. This CDR3 spans 15 amino acids. V gave up 4 bases and J gave up 4 bases; unmatched junction bases: 6. The V gene's germline CDR1 is SGHTA and CDR2 FQGNSA. The CDR3 loop reads CASSSPGGENQPQHF. CDR3 DNA sequence: TGTGCCAGCAGCTCCCCAGGGGGCGAAAATCAGCCCCAGCATTTT.

The chain uses TRBV28 and TRBJ1-2; D is ambiguous. Trimming took 2 bases from V and 8 from J, leaving 9 bases between them. The CDR3 is made up of 12 amino acids. Germline CDR1 and CDR2: MDHEN and SYDVKM. CDR3 region: CASSLTQLGYTF. The CDR3 coding sequence is TGTGCCAGCAGTTTAACACAGTTGGGCTACACCTTC.

For this clone: A single base separates this from a much larger clone, so it may be a read error. Other nucleotide sequences in the sample specify the same CDR3. The chain joins TRBV5-1 to TRBJ1-3; 7 bases are shared with TRBD1. The CDR3 covers 15 residues. CDR1 and CDR2 (germline): SGHRS, YFSETQ. With V trimmed by 3 bases and J by 0 bases, 3 bases remained unmatched. The CDR3 spells CASSSGQSSGNTIYF. The CDR3 nucleotides read TGCGCCAGCAGCTCGGGACAGAGCTCTGGAAACACCATATATTTT. Looking up the rest from reference TRBV5-1 and TRBJ1-3 gives the full variable domain: KAGVTQTPRYLIKTRGQQVTLSCSPISGHRSVSWYQQTPGQGLQFLFEYFSETQRNKGNFPGRFSGRQFSNSRSEMNVSTLELGDSALYLCASSSGQSSGNTIYFGEGSWLTVV.

This chain connects TRBV19 to TRBJ1-1, with D tentatively TRBD1 (6 bases). Trimming removed 5 bases at V and 3 bases at J, with 16 bases between. The germline CDR1 and CDR2 sequences are LNHDA and SQIVND (reference sequence). CDR3 size: 15 residues. The CDR3 loop is CASSPDSTGHTEAFF. As DNA, the CDR3 is TGTGCCAGTAGTCCGGACAGCACTGGGCACACTGAAGCTTTCTTT.

The V gene is TRBV5-4, the J gene TRBJ2-3, with TRBD2 identical over 10 bases. Germline V gene data show CDR1 as SGHNT and CDR2 as YYREEE (reference sequence). This CDR3 comprises 14 residues. With 5 bases clipped from V and 5 bases from J, the junction kept 5 bases outside the gene matches. The chain's CDR3 is CASSSRLAGDTQYF. In nucleotides, the CDR3 is TGTGCCAGCAGTTCAAGACTAGCGGGAGATACGCAGTATTTT.

The chain joins TRBV7-2 to TRBJ2-1; possibly TRBD2 for D (6 bases). The germline V and J ends were trimmed by 5 bases and 2 bases, with 19 bases remaining between them. CDR1 and CDR2 from the germline V gene are SGHTA and FQGNSA. The CDR3 runs to 17 residues. The CDR3 is CASSLRLGGLPYNEQFF. As DNA, the CDR3 is TGTGCCAGCAGCCTCCGACTGGGGGGACTGCCCTACAATGAGCAGTTCTTC.

The J gene is TRBJ2-1, the V gene TRBV7-9; D is possibly TRBD1 (6 bases). The CDR3 has 15 amino acids. The V end was cut by 4 bases, the J end by 6 bases, with 16 bases between. The V gene's germline CDR1 is SEHNR and CDR2 FQNEAQ (reference sequence). Here the CDR3 DNA reads TGTGCCAGCAGCTGGAGAGCGCAGGGGTTCAATGAGCAGTTCTTC. It is translated as CASSWRAQGFNEQFF.

The rearrangement joins TRBV30 to TRBJ2-1; D remains ambiguous. Germline CDR1 is GTSNPN and CDR2 is SVGIG (reference sequence). CDR3 length: 11 residues. Trimming removed 7 bases from V and 8 bases from J, with 12 bases in between. This CDR3 is CASKRGDEQFF. CDR3 bases: TGTGCCTCCAAGCGTGGGGATGAGCAGTTCTTC. The complete variable domain, with remaining parts taken from reference TRBV30 and TRBJ2-1, reads SQTIHQWPATLVQPVGSPLSLECTVEGTSNPNLYWYRQAAGRGLQLLFYSVGIGQISSEVPQNLSASRPQDRQFILSSKKLLLSDSGFYLCASKRGDEQFFGPGTRLTVL.

The V and J genes are TRBV2 and TRBJ2-2; the match to TRBD1 covers 11 bases. The CDR3 is 16 residues long. Germline CDR1 is SNHLY and CDR2 is FYNNEI. V lost 6 bases, J lost 4 bases, and 7 bases stayed unmatched. The CDR3 DNA sequence: TGTGCCAGCAGGGATCCCGGGACAGGGGGCACCGGGGAGCTGTTTTTT. This codes for CASRDPGTGGTGELFF.

This sequence joins TRBV19 and TRBJ1-1, with a possible D match to TRBD1 (5 bases). With 3 bases removed from V and 5 bases from J, the gap between germline ends came to 13 bases. The CDR3 extends over 14 amino acids. Germline V gene sequence: CDR1 LNHDA, CDR2 SQIVND (reference sequence). In DNA, the CDR3 is TGTGCCAGTAGTATGGTAAGAGGGGAGACTGAAGCTTTCTTT. It is translated as CASSMVRGETEAFF.

The chain uses TRBV30 and TRBJ1-1; perhaps TRBD1 as D (5 bases). Trimming shortened V by 0 bases and J by 4 bases, and 21 bases separated the two germline ends. The germline V gene has CDR1 GTSNPN and CDR2 SVGIG (reference sequence). The CDR3 runs to 17 residues. CDR3 sequence reads: CAWSVKVGLKGATEAFF. The DNA for the CDR3 is TGTGCCTGGAGTGTAAAGGTGGGCCTCAAAGGGGCCACTGAAGCTTTCTTT.